These 27 T cell receptor beta chains were sequenced from one sample in a study of glioma-infiltrating T cells. Using RNA template, CDR3s of TCR alpha and beta were amplified with iRepertoire arm-PCR. TCRdb re-analysed the multiplex PCR reads in MiXCR, keeping a single row per CDR3 protein. The sample holds roughly 190,000 distinct CDR3 sequences, around 30% seen once. The sample taken for sequencing was glioma tissue, nonneoplastic brain tissue, or PBMCs (not recorded which). These receptor sequences come from a human donor with low-grade glioma or glioblastoma, undergoing nonglioma brain surgery, or in good health (not recorded which).

The chain carries TRBV7-7 and TRBJ1-5; TRBD1 matches at 7 bases. The CDR3 extends over 17 amino acids. V trimming: 1 base; J trimming: 5 bases; junction bases outside the gene matches: 11. The germline V gene encodes CDR1 SSHAT and CDR2 FNYEAQ (reference sequence). The DNA of the CDR3 is TGTGCCAGCAGCTTAGGACAGGGCCGTCAGTCTCATCAGCCCCAGCATTTT. Translation: CASSLGQGRQSHQPQHF. The full variable domain, rest sourced from reference TRBV7-7 and TRBJ1-5, is GAGVSQSPRYKVTKRGQDVTLRCDPISSHATLYWYQQALGQGPEFLTYFNYEAQPDKSGLPSDRFSAERPEGSISTLTIQRTEQRDSAMYRCASSLGQGRQSHQPQHFGDGTRLSIL.

This clonotype has ten or more counts. The chain recombines TRBV20-1 with TRBJ2-3; D ambiguous. CDR1 is DFQATT, CDR2 SNEGSKA, per germline (reference sequence). V was shortened by 0 bases and J by 4 bases, with 14 bases between the two germline ends. This CDR3 is built from 15 residues. As DNA, the CDR3 is TGCAGTGCTAGAGATTTTCCGAGGCGGCCAGATACGCAGTATTTT. Its translation: CSARDFPRRPDTQYF.

The table lists this clonotype with many counts. CDR3 residues: CASSPEANSGEQYF. In DNA form, the CDR3 reads TGCGCCAGCAGCCCGGAGGCCAATTCGGGAGAGCAGTACTTC. This chain links TRBV5-1 with TRBJ2-7; the D gene is possibly TRBD2 (5 bases). In germline, CDR1 is SGHRS, CDR2 YFSETQ. The CDR3 is 14 residues long. With 4 bases removed from V and 7 bases from J, the gap between germline ends came to 18 bases.

J is TRBJ2-6 and V is TRBV11-2; D unresolved. Germline V CDR1 and CDR2: SGHAT, FQNNGV. This CDR3 contains 20 residues. V was shortened by 1 base and J by 0 bases, with 19 bases between the two germline ends. CDR3 amino acids: CASSLVPADLILSGANVLTF. The CDR3 nucleotides are TGTGCCAGCAGCTTAGTTCCCGCGGACCTTATACTCTCTGGGGCCAACGTCCTGACTTTC.

V usage is TRBV12-3 or TRBV12-4 and J usage is TRBJ2-7, with TRBD2 identical over 10 bases. This CDR3 is 14 amino acids long. With V trimmed by 5 bases and J by 5 bases, 6 bases remained unmatched. Here the CDR3 reads CASSQLAGSDEQYF. CDR3 coding DNA: TGTGCCAGCAGTCAACTAGCGGGATCTGACGAGCAGTACTTC.

This clonotype was detected ten times or more. DNA for the CDR3: TGTGCCAGCAGTTATCGACAGGGGGCTCAGTACGAGCAGTACTTC. Its translation is CASSYRQGAQYEQYF. This sequence joins TRBV6-2 or TRBV6-3 and TRBJ2-7; 10 bases align to TRBD1. From germline, CDR1 is MNHEY and CDR2 SVGEGT. The CDR3 spans 15 residues. V shed 3 bases and J 4 bases; nucleotides not matched to a gene: 6.

At least ten counts were recorded for this clonotype. The junction departs from germline at one end; a sequencing error may be responsible. J is TRBJ2-5 and V is TRBV20-1; 11 bases agree with TRBD2. The CDR3 consists of 12 residues. The germline gives CDR1 DFQATT, CDR2 SNEGSKA (reference sequence). In DNA, the CDR3 is TGCAGTGCTAGGGGAACTAGCGGGGGACCGTCCTTC. It translates to CSARGTSGGPSF.

As concerns this clonotype: Possible read error: a much larger clone is one base away. This chain uses TRBV7-2 with TRBJ2-7, with 10 bases that match TRBD2. The CDR3 consists of 15 residues. Germline V lookup: CDR1 SGHTA, CDR2 FQGNSA. The CDR3, as DNA: TGTGCCAGCAGCTTAGCGCCTAGCGGGAGCTACGAGCAGTCCTTC. Amino acid sequence: CASSLAPSGSYEQSF.

This clonotype was counted ten times or more. V is TRBV6-1 and J is TRBJ2-1; 7 bases align to TRBD1. The CDR3 totals 14 residues. Germline V CDR1 and CDR2: MNHNS, SASEGT. J was trimmed by 7 bases and V by 6 bases; bases with no gene match: 9. The CDR3 sequence is CASRLRQGGNEQFF. As DNA, the CDR3 is TGTGCCAGCAGATTAAGACAGGGTGGGAATGAGCAGTTCTTC.

Worth noting for this clonotype: A much larger clone differs from this one at a single base, so this may be a read error. The chain recombines TRBV12-3 or TRBV12-4 with TRBJ1-2; unclear D gene. Trimming cost V 5 bases and J 9 bases, with 16 bases left between them. The CDR3 consists of 13 residues. CDR3 loop: CASSLRWGFCYTF. The CDR3 nucleotides are TGTGCCAGCAGTCTCCGATGGGGTTTTTGCTACACCTTC.

V gene TRBV6-1 combines with J gene TRBJ2-7; 10 bases are a match to TRBD2. Germline CDR1 and CDR2: MNHNS and SASEGT. There are 16 residues in the CDR3. V lost 5 bases, J lost 3 bases, and 10 bases stayed unmatched. As DNA, the CDR3 is TGTGCCAGCAGTCCTACACCTAGCGGGAGTATCTACGAGCAGTACTTC. It translates to CASSPTPSGSIYEQYF.

This clonotype was seen at least ten times. The rearrangement joins TRBV20-1 to TRBJ2-7, with D possibly called TRBD1 or TRBD2 (7 bases each). Germline V gene data show CDR1 as DFQATT and CDR2 as SNEGSKA (reference sequence). The V end lost 4 bases, the J end lost 7 bases, and 14 bases lay between the germline ends. The CDR3 length is 12 residues. CDR3 residues: CSATAGGGEQYF. The CDR3 DNA follows: TGCAGTGCTACGGCAGGGGGGGGAGAGCAGTACTTC.

There are many counts of this clonotype. The V and J genes are TRBV24-1 and TRBJ2-7; D possibly corresponds to TRBD2 (5 bases). CDR3 length equals 20 residues. Germline CDR1 KGHDR, CDR2 SFDVKD. V was trimmed by 3 bases and J by 2 bases, leaving 28 bases between them. For the CDR3, the DNA is TGTGCCACCAGTGATCCATGTATGGGCTCTAGCAGCTATTATCCCTACGAGCAGTACTTC. Amino acid sequence: CATSDPCMGSSSYYPYEQYF.

The sample holds many counts of this clonotype. This chain links TRBV6-1 with TRBJ1-3, with a possible D match to TRBD1 (5 bases). This CDR3 is 16 amino acids long. Trimming shortened V by 5 bases and J by 0 bases, and 14 bases separated the two germline ends. The germline CDR1 and CDR2 sequences are MNHNS and SASEGT. The chain's CDR3 is CASSLRPTDSGNTIYF. As DNA, the CDR3 is TGTGCCAGCAGTCTCCGCCCGACAGACTCTGGAAACACCATATATTTT.

For the CDR3, the DNA is TGCAGTGCTATCCAACTAGGGGTTGGAGAGACCCAGTACTTC. Translation: CSAIQLGVGETQYF. The chain is built from TRBV20-1 and TRBJ2-5; possibly TRBD1 or TRBD2 for D (5 bases each). With 4 bases removed from V and 4 bases from J, the gap between germline ends came to 16 bases. CDR3 size: 14 residues. Germline V gene data show CDR1 as DFQATT and CDR2 as SNEGSKA (reference sequence).

This rearrangement joins TRBV19 to TRBJ1-2; possibly TRBD1 for D (5 bases). V lost 3 bases to trimming and J lost 4 bases, with 15 bases between them. The CDR3 spans 15 residues. The germline gives CDR1 LNHDA, CDR2 SQIVND (reference sequence). CDR3 sequence reads: CASSIIAPGSYGYTF. CDR3 coding DNA: TGTGCCAGTAGTATTATAGCTCCAGGGTCCTATGGCTACACCTTC.

This clonotype was detected ten times or more. This chain joins TRBV20-1 and TRBJ1-2, with 12 nucleotides matching TRBD1. The J segment lost 5 bases and the V segment lost 5 bases, leaving 3 bases of the junction unmatched. From germline, CDR1 is DFQATT and CDR2 SNEGSKA (reference sequence). The CDR3 is 13 amino acids. CDR3 in amino acids: CSAGTGGGYGYTF. The CDR3 coding sequence is TGCAGTGCTGGGACAGGGGGCGGATATGGCTACACCTTC.

This clonotype was seen a single time. This chain links TRBV4-1 with TRBJ1-2, with unresolved D. V shed 5 bases and J shed 4 bases, with 23 bases lying between them. Germline assignment: CDR1 MGHRA and CDR2 YSYEKL. The CDR3 is 17 residues long. The CDR3 reads CASSIDPDTPFTYGYTF. The CDR3 DNA is TGCGCCAGCAGCATAGATCCGGATACTCCTTTTACCTATGGCTACACCTTC.

This clonotype was seen at least ten times. The chain is built from TRBV27 and TRBJ2-1; 8 nucleotides line up with TRBD2. The CDR3 has 18 amino acids. The germline gives CDR1 MNHEY, CDR2 SMNVEV (reference sequence). Germline trimming cut 5 bases from V and 2 bases from J; bases unmatched to any gene: 14. The chain's CDR3 is CASSPWGASGSTYNEQFF. The CDR3 DNA reads as TGTGCCAGCAGTCCATGGGGGGCAAGCGGGAGTACCTACAATGAGCAGTTCTTC.

This clonotype was detected ten times or more. The V gene is TRBV3-1, the J gene TRBJ1-1, with a weak D call TRBD1 (5 bases). V was shortened by 3 bases and J by 7 bases, with 15 bases between the two germline ends. The CDR3 extends over 14 amino acids. CDR1 is LGHDT and CDR2 is YNNKEL in the germline V gene (reference sequence). CDR3 sequence: CASSHQRRDSEAFF. For the CDR3, the DNA is TGTGCCAGCAGCCATCAAAGGCGCGACAGTGAAGCTTTCTTT.

This clonotype was detected many times. The CDR3 protein is CASSLDPTTPGNTIYF. CDR3 bases: TGTGCCAGCAGCTTAGATCCGACAACCCCTGGAAACACCATATATTTT. V is TRBV7-2 and J is TRBJ1-3; D remains ambiguous. This CDR3 contains 16 residues. V lost 1 base to trimming and J lost 2 bases, with 12 bases between them. Germline CDR1 and CDR2: SGHTA and FQGNSA.

This sequence joins TRBV12-3 or TRBV12-4 and TRBJ2-2; 10 positions match TRBD1. The ends lost 5 bases at V and 4 bases at J; junction bases unmatched: 4. The CDR3 length is 15 residues. In nucleotides, the CDR3 is TGTGCCAGCAGTCCGACAGGGGGCGTCACCGGGGAGCTGTTTTTT. This gives the protein CASSPTGGVTGELFF.

Ten or more counts support this clonotype. The chain is built from TRBV4-3 and TRBJ2-7; a possible D gene is TRBD1 (6 bases). The V end lost 0 bases, the J end lost 3 bases, and 9 bases lay between the germline ends. Germline V gene sequence: CDR1 LGHNA, CDR2 YSLEER. The CDR3 has 14 residues. Here the CDR3 reads CASSQEQGGYEQYF. CDR3 bases: TGCGCCAGCAGCCAAGAACAGGGTGGCTACGAGCAGTACTTC.

This clonotype was counted many times. V and J are TRBV18 and TRBJ2-1; no firm D call. The V end was cut by 1 base, the J end by 10 bases, with 14 bases between. The CDR3 is made up of 14 amino acids. Germline V CDR1 and CDR2: KGHSH, LQKENI. The CDR3 loop is CASSPRLDGSEQFF. The CDR3 coding sequence is TGTGCCAGCTCACCACGGCTAGACGGAAGCGAGCAGTTCTTC. The full variable domain, rest sourced from reference TRBV18 and TRBJ2-1, is NAGVMQNPRHLVRRRGQEARLRCSPMKGHSHVYWYRQLPEEGLKFMVYLQKENIIDESGMPKERFSAEFPKEGPSILRIQQVVRGDSAAYFCASSPRLDGSEQFFGPGTRLTVL.

In this sample, this clonotype turned up many times. The V and J genes are TRBV7-2 and TRBJ2-1; D is ambiguous. Germline values: CDR1 SGHTA, CDR2 FQGNSA. The CDR3 sequence is 13 residues long. Trimming left V 1 base short and J 10 bases short, with 11 bases between. CDR3: CASSLGPIREQFF. CDR3 DNA: TGTGCCAGCAGCTTAGGTCCCATTAGGGAGCAGTTCTTC.

This clonotype was recorded a few times. The chain employs TRBV9 and TRBJ1-1; D not certain. V dropped 2 bases and J dropped 1 base, with 12 bases sitting between them. CDR3 length: 15 residues. The V gene's germline CDR1 is SGDLS and CDR2 YYNGEE. CDR3 coding DNA: TGTGCCAGCAGCGTCGGGGATTTGGAGAACACTGAAGCTTTCTTT. Translating gives CASSVGDLENTEAFF.

Turning to this clonotype: A much larger clone lies one base from this, so it may be a read error. The chain couples TRBV20-1 to TRBJ2-1, with TRBD1 as a possible D gene (6 bases). Germline values: CDR1 DFQATT, CDR2 SNEGSKA (reference sequence). This CDR3 is built from 14 residues. The CDR3 DNA follows: TGCAGTGCTAGCCCCAGGGGTCCCTACAATGAGCAGATCTTC. Protein: CSASPRGPYNEQIF.